In its sample, the clone carrying this TCR beta chain was seen many times. The source of the sample is a study of T cells in Graves' hyperthyroidism and ophthalmopathy. Researchers took RNA transcripts and amplified the TCR beta CDR3 regions from them. TCR CDR3 underwent first-round RT-PCR with the HTBI primer set. Each CDR3 protein is one row after TCRdb ran MiXCR on the multiplex PCR reads. The sample shows 450,000 to 600,000 distinct CDR3 sequences, 12% to 15% of them seen only once. Researchers defined stable Graves' hyperthyroidism as no ophthalmopathy progression within 18 months. The hyperthyroidism patients had all been newly diagnosed, and their disease duration was under 2 months. Their ages ranged from 18 to 65 years. The study left out patients who had uncontrolled infection, other autoimmune disease, pregnancy or lactation. This CDR3 is built from 16 residues. CDR1 and CDR2 (germline): LNHNV, YYDKDF (reference sequence). The V and J ends lost 8 bases and 0 bases, in that order; junction bases with no gene match: 9.

The clonotype was recovered from a woman aged 35 to 49 with Graves' hyperthyroidism. V gene TRBV15 combines with J gene TRBJ2-2, with 7 bases identical to TRBD2. The sample consisted of blood. DNA for the CDR3: TGTGCCACCCAACCTCGGGCGGGGGCGAACACCGGGGAGCTGTTTTTT. Encoded protein: CATQPRAGANTGELFF. The variable domain in full, completed from reference TRBV15 and TRBJ2-2, reads DAMVIQNPRYQVTQFGKPVTLSCSQTLNHNVMYWYQQKSSQAPKLLFHYYDKDFNNEADTPDNFQSRRPNTSFCFLDIRSPGLGDTAMYLCATQPRAGANTGELFFGEGSRLTVL.